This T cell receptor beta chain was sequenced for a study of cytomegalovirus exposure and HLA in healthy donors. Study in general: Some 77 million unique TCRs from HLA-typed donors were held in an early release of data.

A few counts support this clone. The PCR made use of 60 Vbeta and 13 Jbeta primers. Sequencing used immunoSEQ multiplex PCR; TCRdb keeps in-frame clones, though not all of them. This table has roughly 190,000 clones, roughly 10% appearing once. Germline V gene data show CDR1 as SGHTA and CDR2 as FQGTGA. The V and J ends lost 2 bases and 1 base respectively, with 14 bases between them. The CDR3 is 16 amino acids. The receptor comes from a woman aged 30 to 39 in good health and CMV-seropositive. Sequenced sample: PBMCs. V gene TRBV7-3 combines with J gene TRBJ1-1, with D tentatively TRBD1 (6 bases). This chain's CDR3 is CASSLFDRISNTEAFF. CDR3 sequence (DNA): TGTGCCAGCAGCTTATTCGACAGGATCTCGAACACTGAAGCTTTCTTT.